The 20 T cell receptor beta chains in this list originate from one sample, sequenced in a study of cytomegalovirus exposure and HLA in healthy donors. Researchers ran the PCR with 60 Vbeta and 13 Jbeta primers. Assay: immunoSEQ multiplex PCR; the TCRdb copy retains only in-frame clones and omits some. The data hold about 130,000 clones, with approximately 84% observed a single time. The sample consisted of PBMCs. These receptors were collected from a boy aged 2 to 9 in good health and CMV-seronegative.

This clone has more than one count but fewer than ten. The chain carries TRBV2 and TRBJ1-1; D call uncertain. With 6 bases removed from V and 5 bases from J, the gap between germline ends came to 13 bases. CDR1 is SNHLY and CDR2 is FYNNEI in the germline V gene. The CDR3 loop spans 13 amino acids. The CDR3 coding sequence is TGTGCCAGCAGGGCGGAGGGAATGACTGAAGCTTTCTTT. Encoded protein: CASRAEGMTEAFF.

The chain combines TRBV7-8 with TRBJ1-2; weak D call: TRBD1 (5 bases). The CDR3 has 17 amino acids. Per the germline V gene, CDR1 is SGHVS and CDR2 is FQNEAQ. Trimming left V 1 base short and J 4 bases short, with 19 bases between. The CDR3: CASSLGEGGRGLYGYTF. Written as DNA, the CDR3 is TGTGCCAGCAGCTTAGGGGAGGGCGGGAGGGGCCTCTATGGCTACACCTTC.

Relative to its sample, this clone is medium-sized. The V gene is TRBV6-1, the J gene TRBJ2-1, with 9 bases lining up with TRBD2. The ends lost 5 bases at V and 3 bases at J; junction bases unmatched: 5. Germline-derived CDR1 and CDR2 are MNHNS and SASEGT. The CDR3 runs 15 residues. The CDR3 here is CASSPIAGDYNEQFF. The CDR3 DNA reads as TGTGCCAGCAGTCCCATAGCGGGGGACTACAATGAGCAGTTCTTC.

This chain links TRBV5-1 with TRBJ2-2; D may be TRBD1 (5 bases). V lost 7 bases and J lost 6, with 13 bases in between. Germline CDR1 and CDR2: SGHRS and YFSETQ. There are 13 residues in the CDR3. This CDR3 is CASYLQAAGELFF. The CDR3 DNA is TGCGCCAGCTATTTACAGGCGGCCGGGGAGCTGTTTTTT.

This clone appeared a few times. This chain connects TRBV6-6 to TRBJ2-1; D is unresolved. The CDR3 runs 16 residues. V dropped 3 bases and J dropped 4 bases, with 16 bases sitting between them. Germline V gene data show CDR1 as MNHNY and CDR2 as SVGAGI (reference sequence). The CDR3 protein is CASSYPLDRLYNEQFF. Here the CDR3 DNA reads TGTGCCAGCAGTTATCCCCTAGACCGATTATACAATGAGCAGTTCTTC.

The chain employs TRBV6-5 and TRBJ2-7; D gene ambiguous. Germline loops: CDR1 MNHEY, CDR2 SVGAGI. The CDR3 length is 14 residues. V was clipped by 6 bases and J by 3 bases, with 15 bases between them. The CDR3 reads CASRLTHTHYEQYV. In DNA, the CDR3 is TGTGCCAGCAGATTAACGCATACGCACTACGAGCAGTACGTC.

This CDR3 reads CASSLSSGREYF. The CDR3 coding sequence is TGCGCCAGCAGCTTGAGTAGCGGGAGAGAGTATTTT. This chain uses TRBV5-1 with TRBJ2-3, with 9 bases that match TRBD2. Germline assignment: CDR1 SGHRS and CDR2 YFSETQ. V lost 1 base, J lost 13 bases, and 4 bases stayed unmatched. CDR3 length: 12 residues.

The chain joins TRBV7-6 to TRBJ2-1, with 11 bases aligning to TRBD2. CDR3 size: 17 residues. Per the germline V gene, CDR1 is SGHVS and CDR2 is FNYEAQ. J gave up 0 bases and V 3 bases, and 4 bases lay outside the gene matches. CDR3 in amino acids: CASSFLAGGSSYNEQFF. For the CDR3, the DNA is TGTGCCAGCAGCTTTCTAGCGGGAGGCAGCTCCTACAATGAGCAGTTCTTC.

The V call is TRBV9, the J call TRBJ2-1; D unresolved. The CDR3 is 17 residues long. V was shortened by 2 bases and J by 0 bases, with 15 bases between the two germline ends. Germline lookup yields CDR1 SGDLS and CDR2 YYNGEE. CDR3 DNA: TGTGCCAGCAGCGTCTCCGGTACCCAAAGCTCCTACAATGAGCAGTTCTTC. Protein product: CASSVSGTQSSYNEQFF.

This chain uses TRBV29-1 with TRBJ2-1; 7 bases line up with TRBD1. The CDR3 is 14 amino acids. V trimming: 2 bases; J trimming: 5 bases; junction bases outside the gene matches: 6. CDR1 is SQVTM, CDR2 ANQGSEA, per germline. The CDR3 DNA is TGCAGCGTTGAACGGGACAGATCTAACAATGAGCAGTTCTTC. This translates into CSVERDRSNNEQFF.

This chain connects TRBV5-5 to TRBJ1-5; no clear D gene. Germline V gene sequence: CDR1 SGHKS, CDR2 YYEKEE (reference sequence). The CDR3 is 14 residues long. V dropped 3 bases and J dropped 1 base, with 8 bases sitting between them. The CDR3: CASSSGVSNQPQHF. The CDR3 DNA sequence: TGTGCCAGCAGCTCCGGGGTAAGCAATCAGCCCCAGCATTTT.

The chain employs TRBV2 and TRBJ1-2, with TRBD1 as a possible D gene (6 bases). Germline V gene lookup returns CDR1 SNHLY and CDR2 FYNNEI. Between the trimmed V and J ends, which lost 5 bases and 7 bases, there was a span of 11 bases. The CDR3 is made up of 12 amino acids. CDR3 sequence (DNA): TGTGCCAGCAGTTTGGACAGAGGTGGCTACACCTTC. This translates into CASSLDRGGYTF.

The chain employs TRBV7-9 and TRBJ2-1; TRBD1 is a possible D gene (6 bases). The CDR3 length is 18 residues. V lost 1 base and J lost 6, with 22 bases in between. The germline V gene has CDR1 SEHNR and CDR2 FQNEAQ (reference sequence). The chain's CDR3 is CASSLVVSAGEVSNEQFF. CDR3 bases: TGTGCCAGCAGCTTAGTGGTCTCGGCAGGGGAAGTTTCCAATGAGCAGTTCTTC.

The chain combines TRBV2 with TRBJ2-3, with D possibly TRBD1 on 5 matching bases. V gave up 6 bases and J gave up 0 bases, with 13 bases separating them. Germline CDR1 and CDR2: SNHLY and FYNNEI. CDR3 length: 15 amino acids. The CDR3 region is CASSRQITSTDTQYF. DNA of the CDR3: TGTGCCAGCAGCCGACAGATTACTAGCACAGATACGCAGTATTTT.

This clone was recorded only once. V gene TRBV5-1 combines with J gene TRBJ1-2; tentatively, D is TRBD1 (5 bases). This CDR3 comprises 16 residues. The ends were cut back, 3 bases at V and 2 bases at J, with 17 bases in the middle. Germline V lookup: CDR1 SGHRS, CDR2 YFSETQ. The CDR3 loop is CASSSEGEGTNYGYTF. The DNA of the CDR3 is TGCGCCAGCAGCTCGGAAGGGGAGGGGACCAACTATGGCTACACCTTC.

V is TRBV6-5 and J is TRBJ1-2; tentatively, D is TRBD1 (6 bases). CDR3 size: 12 residues. Germline V gene lookup returns CDR1 MNHEY and CDR2 SVGAGI. The germline V and J ends were trimmed by 5 bases and 8 bases, with 12 bases remaining between them. The CDR3 region has the DNA TGTGCCAGCAGTGAATACAGGGAAGGCTACACCTTC. Its protein is CASSEYREGYTF.

This clone was seen once. The genes are TRBV19 and TRBJ1-2, with 8 positions matching TRBD1. J gave up 8 bases and V 4 bases, and 6 bases lay outside the gene matches. Looked up from germline, CDR1 is LNHDA and CDR2 is SQIVND (reference sequence). The CDR3 loop spans 13 amino acids. The CDR3 is CASSKGQGYGYTF. In nucleotides, the CDR3 is TGTGCCAGTAGTAAAGGACAGGGTTACGGCTACACCTTC.

This sequence joins TRBV9 and TRBJ2-7; TRBD2 matches 7 bases. Germline lookup yields CDR1 SGDLS and CDR2 YYNGEE. With 2 bases clipped from V and 4 bases from J, the junction kept 6 bases outside the gene matches. The CDR3 consists of 14 residues. For the CDR3, the DNA is TGTGCCAGCAGCGTTTCCAGCGGGGCTTACGAGCAGTACTTC. It translates to CASSVSSGAYEQYF.

V is TRBV7-2 and J is TRBJ1-1; D call uncertain. Germline V gene data show CDR1 as SGHTA and CDR2 as FQGNSA. CDR3 length: 10 residues. Deletions cut 6 bases from V and 10 bases from J, with 9 bases between. In DNA form, the CDR3 reads TGTGCCAGCAGGGGCACCAGAGCTTTCTTT. It specifies CASRGTRAFF.

The chain employs TRBV19 and TRBJ2-2; TRBD1 might be the D (5 bases). V was clipped by 9 bases and J by 5 bases, with 16 bases between them. Per the germline V gene, CDR1 is LNHDA and CDR2 is SQIVND (reference sequence). This CDR3 is 14 amino acids long. CDR3 loop: CASQGLTPTGELFF. Here the CDR3 DNA reads TGTGCCAGCCAGGGCCTGACCCCGACCGGGGAGCTGTTTTTT.